The clone carrying this TCR beta chain was seen many times. Described time point: patch test 2, 6 weeks after DPC sensitization. Regarding treatment: therapeutic diphenylcyclopropenone sensitization with weekly scalp DPC. TCRdb ran MiXCR on the RACE reads and lists one entry per CDR3 protein. The sample contains 65,000 to 90,000 distinct CDR3 sequences, approximately 7% of which appear only once. The data were obtained in a study of human T cells and chemical hapten exposure. The clonotype was recovered from a woman aged 30 to 39 with alopecia areata. Some clones in this sample may be carry-over from other donors' samples. The specimen comprised whole blood, sampled in connection with sensitization to the hapten diphenylcyclopropenone (DPC).

The CDR3 spells CSARANQGTYNEQFF. CDR3 sequence (DNA): TGCAGTGCTAGAGCGAATCAGGGGACCTACAATGAGCAGTTCTTC. The gene calls are TRBV20-1 and TRBJ2-1, with a possible D match to TRBD1 (6 bases). V lost 1 base and J 2 bases, leaving 12 bases between the germline ends. Per the germline V gene, CDR1 is DFQATT and CDR2 is SNEGSKA (reference sequence). The CDR3 spans 15 residues.